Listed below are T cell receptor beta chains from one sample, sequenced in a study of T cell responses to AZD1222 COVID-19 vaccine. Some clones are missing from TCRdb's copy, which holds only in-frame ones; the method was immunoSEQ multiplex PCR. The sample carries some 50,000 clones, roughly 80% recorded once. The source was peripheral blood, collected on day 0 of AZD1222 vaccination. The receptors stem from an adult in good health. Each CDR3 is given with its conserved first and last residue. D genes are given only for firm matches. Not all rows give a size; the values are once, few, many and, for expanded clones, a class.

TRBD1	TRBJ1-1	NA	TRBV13	TGTGCCAGCAGCTTAGGCCGGGGGACAGGGGGCGTGCCCGGTGAAGCTTTCTTT	CASSLGRGTGGVPGEAFF
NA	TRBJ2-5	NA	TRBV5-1	TGCGCCAGCAGCTTGTCGCGGGGCTCAGAGACCCAGTACTTC	CASSLSRGSETQYF
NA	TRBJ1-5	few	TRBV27	TGTGCCAGCAGTGGCCTGGAGGGTATCAATCAGCCCCAGCATTTT	CASSGLEGINQPQHF
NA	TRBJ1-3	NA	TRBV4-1	TGCGCCAGCAGCCCAGGGGAAGGGGTCTCTGGAAACACCATATATTTT	CASSPGEGVSGNTIYF
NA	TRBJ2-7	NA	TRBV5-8	TGTGCCAGCAGCTTCCGGGACACCAGCTCCTACGAGCAGTACTTC	CASSFRDTSSYEQYF
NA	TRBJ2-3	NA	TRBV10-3	TGTGCCGCTAGGCGGGACCTCACAGATACGCAGTATTTT	CAARRDLTDTQYF
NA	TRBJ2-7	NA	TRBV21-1	TGTGCCAGCAGCAAACCCCGTCCGGGACATGCCTGCGGCTACGAGCAGTACTTC	CASSKPRPGHACGYEQYF
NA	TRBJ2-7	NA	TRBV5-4	TGTGCCAGCAGCTTGGGACCCCAAGGGAGATCCTACGAGCAGTACTTC	CASSLGPQGRSYEQYF
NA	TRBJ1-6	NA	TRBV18	TGTGCCAGCTCACCAAGTAGGGAACCACCCCTCCACTTT	CASSPSREPPLHF
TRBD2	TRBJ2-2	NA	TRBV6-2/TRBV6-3	TGTGCCAGCAGACCTAGCGGGAACGGCGGGGAGCTGTTTTTT	CASRPSGNGGELFF
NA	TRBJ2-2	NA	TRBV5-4	TGTGCCAGCAGCTTGGAGGGACCCCGCGGGGAGCTGTTTTTT	CASSLEGPRGELFF
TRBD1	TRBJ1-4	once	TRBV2	TGTGCCAGCTCCAGACAGGGGGATGAAAAACTGTTTTTT	CASSRQGDEKLFF